These T cell receptor beta chains were read from a single sample in a study of technical replicates of blood from a handful of donors. Using immunoSEQ multiplex PCR, the repertoire was profiled, and TCRdb retains in-frame clones only, with some absent. The sample contains about 14,000 clones, about four fifths of which appear only once. The material sequenced was PBMCs. The receptors stem from a human donor in good health. The CDR3 runs from the conserved cysteine through the conserved F or W. Fields, in order: CDR3 protein, J gene, V gene.

cdr3_aa: CSVDRAGGSTDTQYF; j_call: TRBJ2-3; v_call: TRBV29-1
cdr3_aa: CASSLGLAGEETQYF; j_call: TRBJ2-5; v_call: TRBV11-3
cdr3_aa: CASSRSRDSSYEQYF; j_call: TRBJ2-7; v_call: TRBV5-1
cdr3_aa: CASSRQGAYEQYF; j_call: TRBJ2-7; v_call: TRBV19
cdr3_aa: CASSPPTGRAFYEQYF; j_call: TRBJ2-7; v_call: TRBV18
cdr3_aa: CASSFMVGDEQYF; j_call: TRBJ2-7; v_call: TRBV5-1
cdr3_aa: CASRNRVGETQYF; j_call: TRBJ2-5; v_call: TRBV19
cdr3_aa: CASSQDPRQNYGYTF; j_call: TRBJ1-2; v_call: TRBV4-1
cdr3_aa: CASSGEWNTGELFF; j_call: TRBJ2-2; v_call: TRBV5-1
cdr3_aa: CASSSDYRGLDTEAFF; j_call: TRBJ1-1; v_call: TRBV7-9
cdr3_aa: CASSRTGGGSYNEQFF; j_call: TRBJ2-1; v_call: TRBV5-1
cdr3_aa: CASSQRQGSNEQFF; j_call: TRBJ2-1; v_call: TRBV14
cdr3_aa: CASSPYPPGLTTGELFF; j_call: TRBJ2-2; v_call: TRBV18
cdr3_aa: CASSIGLAGERYF; j_call: TRBJ2-7; v_call: TRBV19
cdr3_aa: CASSLGASPSTDTQYF; j_call: TRBJ2-3; v_call: TRBV5-1
cdr3_aa: CASSEQQYGYTF; j_call: TRBJ1-2; v_call: TRBV19
cdr3_aa: CASKLTTGGQPQHF; j_call: TRBJ1-5; v_call: TRBV2
cdr3_aa: CASSQDGSGGVTGELFF; j_call: TRBJ2-2; v_call: TRBV4-1
cdr3_aa: CASSLEGQGYEQYF; j_call: TRBJ2-7; v_call: TRBV5-1
cdr3_aa: CASSYSDRGREKLFF; j_call: TRBJ1-4; v_call: TRBV6-6
cdr3_aa: CASSFPSGSSTDTQYF; j_call: TRBJ2-3; v_call: TRBV7-9
cdr3_aa: CASSLVGQGAQYF; j_call: TRBJ2-5; v_call: TRBV11-3
cdr3_aa: CASSLNAGGGNTIYF; j_call: TRBJ1-3; v_call: TRBV5-1
cdr3_aa: CASSLAGDGYNEQFF; j_call: TRBJ2-1; v_call: TRBV5-1
cdr3_aa: CASTLSRDAEAFF; j_call: TRBJ1-1; v_call: TRBV7-9
cdr3_aa: CASSSYRVEAFF; j_call: TRBJ1-1; v_call: TRBV7-9
cdr3_aa: CASSQGQGFEQYF; j_call: TRBJ2-7; v_call: TRBV5-1
cdr3_aa: CASSPAGREQYF; j_call: TRBJ2-7; v_call: TRBV9
cdr3_aa: CATSRDPYQGGETEAFF; j_call: TRBJ1-1; v_call: TRBV15
cdr3_aa: CASSIAGGTNEQFF; j_call: TRBJ2-1; v_call: TRBV19
cdr3_aa: CASNHFDVGGTGELFF; j_call: TRBJ2-2; v_call: TRBV11-2
cdr3_aa: CASRTQGSGNEKLFF; j_call: TRBJ1-4; v_call: TRBV27
cdr3_aa: CAWSGVGTDTQYF; j_call: TRBJ2-3; v_call: TRBV30
cdr3_aa: CASSNLAYQFF; j_call: TRBJ2-1; v_call: TRBV11-2
cdr3_aa: CASSQDLTSGHTGELFF; j_call: TRBJ2-2; v_call: TRBV14
cdr3_aa: CAWSVQRNTIYF; j_call: TRBJ1-3; v_call: TRBV30
cdr3_aa: CASSRTGNGYTF; j_call: TRBJ1-2; v_call: TRBV7-8
cdr3_aa: CASRRPGQGVHEQYF; j_call: TRBJ2-7; v_call: TRBV6-1
cdr3_aa: CASSVGPRDRNYEQYF; j_call: TRBJ2-7; v_call: TRBV9
cdr3_aa: CANFSGSRDF; j_call: TRBJ2-5; v_call: TRBV2
cdr3_aa: CASSLRAGGYEQYF; j_call: TRBJ2-7; v_call: TRBV5-1
cdr3_aa: CASSIGGTRSYEQYF; j_call: TRBJ2-7; v_call: TRBV19
cdr3_aa: CASSEWGTSGPLAKNIQYF; j_call: TRBJ2-4; v_call: TRBV6-1
cdr3_aa: CASNGQGTNTEAFF; j_call: TRBJ1-1; v_call: TRBV6-6
cdr3_aa: CASSYGQGSQPQHF; j_call: TRBJ1-5; v_call: TRBV28
cdr3_aa: CASSHDLAGRYEQYF; j_call: TRBJ2-7; v_call: TRBV11-2
cdr3_aa: CAWSNGLNEKLFF; j_call: TRBJ1-4; v_call: TRBV30
cdr3_aa: CASRHIQGYEQYF; j_call: TRBJ2-7; v_call: TRBV5-1